Shown below are 9 T cell receptor beta chains from a single sample sequenced in a study of blood T cell repertoires in COVID-19. Libraries were prepared by immunoSEQ multiplex PCR; TCRdb keeps only in-frame clonotypes and omits some of them. In the table there are over 200,000 clones, under 90% of which are singletons. Sequenced: peripheral blood. These receptors were collected from a man aged 60-69 years who had recovered from COVID-19.

This chain joins TRBV2 and TRBJ2-7; 7 nucleotides match TRBD1. There are 11 residues in the CDR3. J lost 7 bases, V lost 8 bases, and 5 bases had no gene match. Germline V gene data show CDR1 as SNHLY and CDR2 as FYNNEI. This CDR3 reads CASEQGTEQYF. CDR3 sequence (DNA): TGTGCCAGCGAACAGGGGACGGAGCAGTACTTC.

The chain combines TRBV9 with TRBJ2-2; 7 nucleotides line up with TRBD1. This CDR3 has 14 residues. Germline V gives CDR1 SGDLS, CDR2 YYNGEE. J was trimmed by 3 bases and V by 3 bases; bases with no gene match: 2. CDR3 sequence (DNA): TGTGCCAGCAGCGCGGGACAGTACACCGGGGAGCTGTTTTTT. Translation: CASSAGQYTGELFF.

This clone was observed many times. The chain uses TRBV9 and TRBJ2-3; 9 bases line up with TRBD2. The CDR3 covers 16 residues. Germline CDR1 and CDR2: SGDLS and YYNGEE. The V gene end was trimmed by 4 bases and the J gene end by 0 bases; junction bases not matched to a gene: 6. The CDR3 region has the DNA TGTGCCAGCAGCTCACGACTAGCGGATAGCACAGATACGCAGTATTTT. This sequence encodes CASSSRLADSTDTQYF.

This chain links TRBV6-5 with TRBJ1-1; maybe TRBD1 (5 bases). Germline CDR1 is MNHEY and CDR2 is SVGAGI. This CDR3 has 14 amino acids. The V end lost 5 bases, the J end lost 4 bases, and 14 bases lay between the germline ends. The CDR3 loop is CASSRRVQGTEAFF. CDR3 in DNA: TGTGCCAGCAGTCGCAGGGTTCAAGGCACTGAAGCTTTCTTT.

This clone has just one count. The chain employs TRBV7-8 and TRBJ2-7; 7 bases align to TRBD2. CDR1 is SGHVS and CDR2 is FQNEAQ in the germline V gene. Losses at the gene ends were 1 base for V and 5 bases for J; bases not matched to a gene: 8. The CDR3 has 15 residues. The CDR3 DNA sequence: TGTGCCAGCAGCTTAGGGGGGACTATGCCGGACGAGCAGTACTTC. This codes for CASSLGGTMPDEQYF.

This clone is a singleton in its sample. The chain recombines TRBV5-6 with TRBJ2-7; 10 positions agree with TRBD1. Germline-derived CDR1 and CDR2 are SGHDT and YYEEEE. The CDR3 consists of 15 residues. The V segment lost 3 bases and the J segment 6 bases; nucleotides outside the gene matches: 9. The CDR3 region has the DNA TGTGCCAGCAGCTCCGGGACAGGGGCTCCGGGCGAGCAGTACTTC. Translated: CASSSGTGAPGEQYF. The whole variable domain, filled in from reference TRBV5-6 and TRBJ2-7, reads DAGVTQSPTHLIKTRGQQVTLRCSPKSGHDTVSWYQQALGQGPQFIFQYYEEEERQRGNFPDRFSGHQFPNYSSELNVNALLLGDSALYLCASSSGTGAPGEQYFGPGTRLTVT.

The chain links TRBV16 to TRBJ1-5; D is perhaps TRBD1 (5 bases). This CDR3 is 15 amino acids long. The V and J ends lost 4 bases and 8 bases respectively, with 18 bases between them. Germline assignment: CDR1 KGHSY and CDR2 FQNENV. As DNA, the CDR3 is TGTGCCAGCAGCCCGCGGACATCCCGGTTAGAGCCCCAGCATTTT. Its protein is CASSPRTSRLEPQHF.

This chain joins TRBV5-6 and TRBJ2-1; TRBD2 matches at 7 bases. V was pared by 5 bases and J by 0 bases, with 5 bases of the junction left unmatched. Germline V CDR1 and CDR2: SGHDT, YYEEEE. The CDR3 is 15 amino acids. Here the CDR3 reads CASRTPGGSYNEQFF. The DNA of the CDR3 is TGTGCCAGCAGGACCCCGGGAGGCTCCTACAATGAGCAGTTCTTC.

The chain links TRBV7-3 to TRBJ2-1; 10 nucleotides align to TRBD2. The CDR3 spans 15 residues. Trimming cost V 2 bases and J 6 bases; bases outside gene matches: 4. Germline V gene data show CDR1 as SGHTA and CDR2 as FQGTGA. CDR3 nucleotides: TGTGCCAGCAGCTTAGGGGGACTAGCGAGCAATGAGCAGTTCTTC. It is translated as CASSLGGLASNEQFF.